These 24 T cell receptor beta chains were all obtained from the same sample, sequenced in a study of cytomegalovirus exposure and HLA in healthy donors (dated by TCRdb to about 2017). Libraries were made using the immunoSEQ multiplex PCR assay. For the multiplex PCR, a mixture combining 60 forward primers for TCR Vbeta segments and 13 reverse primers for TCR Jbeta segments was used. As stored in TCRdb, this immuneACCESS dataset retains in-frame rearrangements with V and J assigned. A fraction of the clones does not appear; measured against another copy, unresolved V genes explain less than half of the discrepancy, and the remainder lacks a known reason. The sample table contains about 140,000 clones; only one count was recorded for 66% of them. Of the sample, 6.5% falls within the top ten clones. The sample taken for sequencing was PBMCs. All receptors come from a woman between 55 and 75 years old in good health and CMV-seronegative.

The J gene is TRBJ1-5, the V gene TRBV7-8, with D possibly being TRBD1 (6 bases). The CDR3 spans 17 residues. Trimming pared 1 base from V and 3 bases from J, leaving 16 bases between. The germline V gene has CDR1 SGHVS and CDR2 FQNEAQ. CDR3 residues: CASSLVSAGVFNQPQHF. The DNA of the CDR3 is TGTGCCAGCAGCTTAGTCTCTGCAGGGGTCTTCAATCAGCCCCAGCATTTT.

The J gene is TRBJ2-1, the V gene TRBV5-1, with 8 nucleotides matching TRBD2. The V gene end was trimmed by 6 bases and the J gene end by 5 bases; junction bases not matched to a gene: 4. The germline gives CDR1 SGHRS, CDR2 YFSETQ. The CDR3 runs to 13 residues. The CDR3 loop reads CASTREGNNEQFF. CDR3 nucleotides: TGCGCCAGCACCCGGGAGGGTAACAATGAGCAGTTCTTC.

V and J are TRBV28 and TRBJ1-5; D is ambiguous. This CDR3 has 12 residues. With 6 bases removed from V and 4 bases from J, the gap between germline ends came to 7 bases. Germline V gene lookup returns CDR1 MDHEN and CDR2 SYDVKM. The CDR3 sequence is CASRSVNQPQHF. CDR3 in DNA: TGTGCCAGCAGGTCGGTTAATCAGCCCCAGCATTTT.

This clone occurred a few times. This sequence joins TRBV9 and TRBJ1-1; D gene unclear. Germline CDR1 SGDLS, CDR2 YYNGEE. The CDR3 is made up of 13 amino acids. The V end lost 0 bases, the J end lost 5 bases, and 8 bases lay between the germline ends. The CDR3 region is CASSVVPGTEAFF. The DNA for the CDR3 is TGTGCCAGCAGCGTAGTCCCGGGAACTGAAGCTTTCTTT.

As DNA, the CDR3 is TGTGCCAGCAGTGTGGGGAGGTCCTACGAGCAGTACTTC. Its protein product is CASSVGRSYEQYF. The V and J genes are TRBV2 and TRBJ2-7, with a tentative D call TRBD2 (6 bases). The CDR3 extends over 13 amino acids. The V gene lost 4 bases and the J gene lost 1 base, with 8 bases spanning the gap. Germline V gene data show CDR1 as SNHLY and CDR2 as FYNNEI.

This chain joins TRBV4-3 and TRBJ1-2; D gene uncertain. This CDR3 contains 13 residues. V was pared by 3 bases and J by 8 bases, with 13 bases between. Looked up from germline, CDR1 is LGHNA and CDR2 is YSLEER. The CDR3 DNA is TGCGCCAGCAGCCAGGCCTTCGGAGGCGGCTACACCTTC. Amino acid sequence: CASSQAFGGGYTF.

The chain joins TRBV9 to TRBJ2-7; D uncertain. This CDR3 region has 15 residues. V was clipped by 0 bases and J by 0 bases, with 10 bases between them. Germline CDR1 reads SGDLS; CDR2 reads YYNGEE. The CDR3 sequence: CASSVGIDSSYEQYF. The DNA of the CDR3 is TGTGCCAGCAGCGTAGGCATCGATAGCTCCTACGAGCAGTACTTC.

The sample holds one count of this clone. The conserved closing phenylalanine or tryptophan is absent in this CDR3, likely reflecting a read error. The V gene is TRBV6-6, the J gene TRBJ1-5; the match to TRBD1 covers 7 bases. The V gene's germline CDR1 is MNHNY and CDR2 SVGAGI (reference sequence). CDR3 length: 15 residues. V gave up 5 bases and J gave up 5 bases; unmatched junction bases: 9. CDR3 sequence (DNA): TGTGCCAGCAGTCCCGGGACAGCCTACCATCAGCCCCAGCATCTT. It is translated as CASSPGTAYHQPQHL.

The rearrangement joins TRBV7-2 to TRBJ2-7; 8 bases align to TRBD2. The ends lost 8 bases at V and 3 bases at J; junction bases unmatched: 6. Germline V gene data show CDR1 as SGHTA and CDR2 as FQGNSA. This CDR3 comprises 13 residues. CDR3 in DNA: TGTGCCAGCGAAGTCGCGGGGGGCTACGAGCAGTACTTC. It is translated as CASEVAGGYEQYF.

The CDR3 nucleotides read TGTGCCAGCAGCTTGAAGCGGGGGGGGACGAACACCGGGGAGCTGTTTTTT. It yields the protein CASSLKRGGTNTGELFF. V gene TRBV7-2 combines with J gene TRBJ2-2; TRBD2 matches at 10 bases. Germline trimming cut 3 bases from V and 0 bases from J; bases unmatched to any gene: 4. This CDR3 is built from 17 residues. Germline V gives CDR1 SGHTA, CDR2 FQGNSA. Combining the CDR3 with reference TRBV7-2 and TRBJ2-2 gives the whole variable domain GAGVSQSPSNKVTEKGKDVELRCDPISGHTALYWYRQSLGQGLEFLIYFQGNSAPDKSGLPSDRFSAERTGGSVSTLTIQRTQQEDSAVYLCASSLKRGGTNTGELFFGEGSRLTVL.

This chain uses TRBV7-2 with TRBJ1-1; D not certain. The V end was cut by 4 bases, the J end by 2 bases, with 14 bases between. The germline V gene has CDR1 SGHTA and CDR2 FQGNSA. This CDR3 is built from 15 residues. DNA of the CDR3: TGTGCCAGCAGCTCGCCCTACGAGGGAAACACTGAAGCTTTCTTT. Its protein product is CASSSPYEGNTEAFF.

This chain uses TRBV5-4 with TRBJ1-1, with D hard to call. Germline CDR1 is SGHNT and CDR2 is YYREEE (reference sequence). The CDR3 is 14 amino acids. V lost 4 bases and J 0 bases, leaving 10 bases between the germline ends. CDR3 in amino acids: CASSPERVNTEAFF. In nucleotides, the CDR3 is TGTGCCAGCAGCCCCGAGAGGGTGAACACTGAAGCTTTCTTT.

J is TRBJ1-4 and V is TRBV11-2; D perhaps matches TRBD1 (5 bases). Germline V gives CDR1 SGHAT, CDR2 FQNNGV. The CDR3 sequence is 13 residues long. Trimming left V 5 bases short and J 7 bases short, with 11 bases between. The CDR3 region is CASSQGTGEKLFF. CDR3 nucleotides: TGTGCCAGCAGCCAGGGTACTGGTGAAAAACTGTTTTTT.

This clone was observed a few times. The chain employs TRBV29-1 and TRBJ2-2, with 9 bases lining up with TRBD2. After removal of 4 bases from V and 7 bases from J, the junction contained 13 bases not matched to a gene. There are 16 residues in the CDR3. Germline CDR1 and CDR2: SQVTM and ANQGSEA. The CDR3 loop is CSVVGGGGRALGELFF. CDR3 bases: TGCAGCGTTGTGGGTGGTGGCGGGAGGGCTCTCGGGGAGCTGTTTTTT.

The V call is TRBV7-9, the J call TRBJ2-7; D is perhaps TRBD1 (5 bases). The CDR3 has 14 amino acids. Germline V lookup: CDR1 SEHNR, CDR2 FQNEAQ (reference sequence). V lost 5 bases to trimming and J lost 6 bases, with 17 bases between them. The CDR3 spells CASSPQVLTGEQYF. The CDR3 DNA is TGTGCCAGCAGCCCACAGGTTTTGACGGGCGAGCAGTACTTC.

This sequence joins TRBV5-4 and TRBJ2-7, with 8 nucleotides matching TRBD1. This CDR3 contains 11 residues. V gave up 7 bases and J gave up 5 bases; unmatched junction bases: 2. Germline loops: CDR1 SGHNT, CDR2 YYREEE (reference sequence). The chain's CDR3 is CASLQGDEQYF. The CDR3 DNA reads TGTGCCAGCCTACAGGGGGACGAGCAGTACTTC. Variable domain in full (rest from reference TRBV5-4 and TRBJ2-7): ETGVTQSPTHLIKTRGQQVTLRCSSQSGHNTVSWYQQALGQGPQFIFQYYREEENGRGNFPPRFSGLQFPNYSSELNVNALELDDSALYLCASLQGDEQYFGPGTRLTVT.

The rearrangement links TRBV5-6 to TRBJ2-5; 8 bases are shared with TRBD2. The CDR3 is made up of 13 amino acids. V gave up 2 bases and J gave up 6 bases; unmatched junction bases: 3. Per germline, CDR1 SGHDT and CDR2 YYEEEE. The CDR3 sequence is CASSFQRGKTQYF. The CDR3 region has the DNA TGTGCCAGCAGCTTTCAGCGGGGGAAGACCCAGTACTTC.

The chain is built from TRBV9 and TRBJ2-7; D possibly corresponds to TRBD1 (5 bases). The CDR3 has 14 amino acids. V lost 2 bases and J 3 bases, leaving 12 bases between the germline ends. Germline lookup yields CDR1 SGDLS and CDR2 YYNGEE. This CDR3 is CASSVTGTSYEQYF. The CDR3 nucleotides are TGTGCCAGCAGCGTTACAGGAACGAGCTACGAGCAGTACTTC.

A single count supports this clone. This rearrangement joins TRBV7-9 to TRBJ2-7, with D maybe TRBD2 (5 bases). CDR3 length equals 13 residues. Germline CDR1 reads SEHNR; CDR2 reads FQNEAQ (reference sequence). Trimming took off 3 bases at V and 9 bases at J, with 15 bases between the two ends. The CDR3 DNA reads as TGTGCCAGCAGCTTCCCGGGAATCTCGGGGCAGTACTTC. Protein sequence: CASSFPGISGQYF.

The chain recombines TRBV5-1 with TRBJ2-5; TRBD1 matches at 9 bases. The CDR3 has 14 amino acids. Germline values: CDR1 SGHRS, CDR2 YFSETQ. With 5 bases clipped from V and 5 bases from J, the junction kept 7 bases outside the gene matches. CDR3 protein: CASSRDRAEETQYF. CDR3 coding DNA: TGCGCCAGCAGTCGGGACAGGGCGGAGGAGACCCAGTACTTC. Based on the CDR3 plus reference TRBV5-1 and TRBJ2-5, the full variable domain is KAGVTQTPRYLIKTRGQQVTLSCSPISGHRSVSWYQQTPGQGLQFLFEYFSETQRNKGNFPGRFSGRQFSNSRSEMNVSTLELGDSALYLCASSRDRAEETQYFGPGTRLLVL.

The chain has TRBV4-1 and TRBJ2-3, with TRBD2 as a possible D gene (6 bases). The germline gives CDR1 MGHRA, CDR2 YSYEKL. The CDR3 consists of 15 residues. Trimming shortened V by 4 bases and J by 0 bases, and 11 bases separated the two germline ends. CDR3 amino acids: CASSLRGTSTDTQYF. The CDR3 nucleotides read TGCGCCAGCAGCCTCCGGGGGACTAGCACAGATACGCAGTATTTT.

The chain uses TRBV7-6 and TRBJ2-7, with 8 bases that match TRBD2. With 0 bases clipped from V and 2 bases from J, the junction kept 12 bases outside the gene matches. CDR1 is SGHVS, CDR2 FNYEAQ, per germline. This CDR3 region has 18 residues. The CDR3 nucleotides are TGTGCCAGCAGCTTAGCCCCCGGGGGGGCAGCGGGACCCTACGAGCAGTACTTC. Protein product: CASSLAPGGAAGPYEQYF.

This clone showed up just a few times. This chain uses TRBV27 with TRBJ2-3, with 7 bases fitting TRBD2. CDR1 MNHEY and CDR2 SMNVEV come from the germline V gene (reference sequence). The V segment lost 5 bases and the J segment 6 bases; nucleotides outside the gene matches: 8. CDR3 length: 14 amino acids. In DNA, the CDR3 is TGTGCCAGCAGTACCAGGACTAGTGGGGATACGCAGTATTTT. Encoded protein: CASSTRTSGDTQYF.

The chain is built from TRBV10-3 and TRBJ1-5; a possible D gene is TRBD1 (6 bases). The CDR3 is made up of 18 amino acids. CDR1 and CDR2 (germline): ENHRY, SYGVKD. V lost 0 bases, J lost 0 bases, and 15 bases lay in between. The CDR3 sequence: CAISESRVGGDSNQPQHF. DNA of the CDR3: TGTGCCATCAGTGAGTCCCGTGTAGGGGGGGATAGCAATCAGCCCCAGCATTTT.